These 24 T cell receptor beta chains share one sample of origin, sequenced in a study of OX40 agonist ivuxolimab in advanced cancers. This table comes from immunoSEQ multiplex PCR, and its TCRdb copy is limited to in-frame clones, with some not included. The table has under 65,000 clones, 85% seen once. The sample was CD4+ or CD8+ T cells sorted from blood, taken in a trial of the OX40 agonist ivuxolimab. These receptors originate from an adult with an advanced solid tumor such as melanoma, head and neck, liver or kidney cancer.

This clone was observed a single time. In DNA form, the CDR3 reads TGTGCCAGCAGTTACAGGGGCAGGGACTACGAGCAGTACGTC. Its protein product is CASSYRGRDYEQYV. The chain has TRBV6-5 and TRBJ2-7, with D possibly matching TRBD1 (5 bases). Trimming pared 2 bases from V and 3 bases from J, leaving 11 bases between. CDR3 length: 14 amino acids. Germline V gene sequence: CDR1 MNHEY, CDR2 SVGAGI.

The chain carries TRBV19 and TRBJ1-5, with 7 bases that match TRBD1. V was pared by 4 bases and J by 0 bases, with 3 bases of the junction left unmatched. The CDR3 extends over 15 amino acids. CDR1 is LNHDA and CDR2 is SQIVND in the germline V gene (reference sequence). This CDR3 reads CASSTQGNSNQPQHF. CDR3 in DNA: TGTGCCAGTAGTACACAGGGGAATAGCAATCAGCCCCAGCATTTT.

This clone was recorded only once. V gene TRBV11-2 combines with J gene TRBJ1-1, with D perhaps matching TRBD1 (5 bases). Trimming removed 3 bases at V and 0 bases at J, with 14 bases between. This CDR3 has 16 amino acids. Germline V gene data show CDR1 as SGHAT and CDR2 as FQNNGV. The CDR3 region has the DNA TGTGCCAGCAGCTTGGCGATTGGGACGGTGAACACTGAAGCTTTCTTT. Residues: CASSLAIGTVNTEAFF.

The genes are TRBV19 and TRBJ2-3, with D maybe TRBD1 (6 bases). Between the trimmed V and J ends, which lost 5 bases and 9 bases, there was a span of 18 bases. CDR3 length: 14 residues. Germline V gives CDR1 LNHDA, CDR2 SQIVND (reference sequence). The CDR3 nucleotides are TGTGCCAGTAGTGTGGGGGACACCCCCGGGACGCAGTATTTT. This codes for CASSVGDTPGTQYF.

The J gene is TRBJ1-2, the V gene TRBV15; a weak D match, TRBD1 (6 bases). CDR1 LNHNV and CDR2 YYDKDF come from the germline V gene (reference sequence). V was shortened by 2 bases and J by 1 base, with 11 bases between the two germline ends. The CDR3 totals 15 residues. The CDR3: CATSRPGTSNYGYTF. CDR3 nucleotides: TGTGCCACCAGCAGACCCGGGACAAGTAACTATGGCTACACCTTC.

The J gene is TRBJ2-7, the V gene TRBV7-9; 7 positions match TRBD1. Unmatched junction bases numbered 3, after V lost 5 bases and J lost 5 bases. This CDR3 comprises 12 residues. From germline, CDR1 is SEHNR and CDR2 FQNEAQ (reference sequence). The CDR3 DNA reads TGTGCCAGCAGCGATGACAGGGACGAGCAGTACGTC. It specifies CASSDDRDEQYV.

The V call is TRBV5-1, the J call TRBJ2-2, with D unclear. V gave up 2 bases and J gave up 0 bases, with 8 bases separating them. Germline CDR1 SGHRS, CDR2 YFSETQ. CDR3 length equals 15 residues. The CDR3 nucleotides are TGCGCCAGCAGCTTCGGATACACGAACACCGGGGAGCTGTTTTTT. Translated, it gives CASSFGYTNTGELFF. Full variable domain (remainder filled in from reference TRBV5-1 and TRBJ2-2): KAGVTQTPRYLIKTRGQQVTLSCSPISGHRSVSWYQQTPGQGLQFLFEYFSETQRNKGNFPGRFSGRQFSNSRSEMNVSTLELGDSALYLCASSFGYTNTGELFFGEGSRLTVL.

V gene TRBV6-5 combines with J gene TRBJ1-2; no reliable D call. This CDR3 comprises 10 residues. Germline values: CDR1 MNHEY, CDR2 SVGAGI. Deletions cut 8 bases from V and 7 bases from J, with 8 bases between. The CDR3 loop is CASGSSGYTF. CDR3 DNA: TGTGCCAGCGGTTCCTCTGGCTACACCTTC.

The DNA for the CDR3 is TGTGCCAGCAGCCTGACTAGCGGGGGGGCTAGTGAGCAGTACTTC. It translates to CASSLTSGGASEQYF. The chain uses TRBV6-1 and TRBJ2-7, with 14 nucleotides matching TRBD2. The length of the CDR3 is 15 residues. Trimming took 6 bases from V and 7 from J; bases not matched to a gene: 8. Germline V lookup: CDR1 MNHNS, CDR2 SASEGT.

Comment on this clone: Other nucleotide sequences from this sample produce the same CDR3. The chain carries TRBV7-4 and TRBJ2-7; D might be TRBD1 or TRBD2, each matching 5 bases. This CDR3 is 17 amino acids long. The V end was cut by 5 bases, the J end by 2 bases, with 22 bases between. The germline V gene has CDR1 SGHVT and CDR2 SQSDAQ. CDR3 loop: CASSLPGPHDETYEQYV. The DNA for the CDR3 is TGTGCCAGCAGCCTCCCGGGGCCGCATGATGAGACCTACGAGCAGTACGTC.

The rearrangement uses TRBV9 and TRBJ1-6, with 7 bases aligning to TRBD1. The CDR3 extends over 15 amino acids. In germline, CDR1 is SGDLS, CDR2 YYNGEE. J lost 7 bases, V lost 4 bases, and 8 bases had no gene match. The DNA for the CDR3 is TGTGCCAGCAGCCCACCGGGACAGACCAATTCACCCCTCCACTTT. Its translation: CASSPPGQTNSPLHF. The variable domain in full, with the rest retrieved from reference TRBV9 and TRBJ1-6, is DSGVTQTPKHLITATGQRVTLRCSPRSGDLSVYWYQQSLDQGLQFLIQYYNGEERAKGNILERFSAQQFPDLHSELNLSSLELGDSALYFCASSPPGQTNSPLHFGNGTRLTVT.

The chain employs TRBV14 and TRBJ2-3; 8 bases align to TRBD2. Germline values: CDR1 SGHDN, CDR2 FVKESK. V was pared by 1 base and J by 6 bases, with 6 bases of the junction left unmatched. CDR3 length: 15 residues. The CDR3, as DNA: TGTGCCAGCAGCCAAGTCGGGGGGGCAGGGGATACGCAGTATTTT. Residues: CASSQVGGAGDTQYF.

The rearrangement joins TRBV7-6 to TRBJ1-4; no firm D call. Germline V gene lookup returns CDR1 SGHVS and CDR2 FNYEAQ. The CDR3 extends over 15 amino acids. Trimming took off 5 bases at V and 6 bases at J, with 16 bases between the two ends. CDR3 residues: CASSATDLRDEKLFF. The CDR3 region has the DNA TGTGCCAGCAGCGCAACAGACCTCCGGGATGAAAAACTGTTTTTT.

This clone has only one observation. J is TRBJ2-7 and V is TRBV6-1; the D gene is possibly TRBD2 (7 bases). Trimming took off 2 bases at V and 7 bases at J, with 18 bases between the two ends. Per germline, CDR1 MNHNS and CDR2 SASEGT. This CDR3 is 15 amino acids long. The chain's CDR3 is CASSERGGGTREQYV. CDR3 sequence (DNA): TGTGCCAGCAGTGAAAGGGGAGGGGGTACTCGGGAGCAGTACGTC.

Only a few counts were recorded for this clone. This chain links TRBV7-9 with TRBJ1-1; TRBD1 agrees at 8 bases. V dropped 3 bases and J dropped 7; count of bases not matched to a gene: 1. The CDR3 extends over 12 amino acids. Germline V gives CDR1 SEHNR, CDR2 FQNEAQ (reference sequence). The CDR3 DNA reads TGTGCCAGCAGCTTGGGGACAGGTGAAGCTTTCTTT. This translates into CASSLGTGEAFF.

The chain employs TRBV27 and TRBJ2-7, with 11 bases fitting TRBD1. Germline CDR1 reads MNHEY; CDR2 reads SMNVEV (reference sequence). Trimming at V came to 5 bases and at J to 3 bases, leaving 6 bases not matched to a gene. The CDR3 is 15 amino acids. CDR3 loop: CASSDYGTGGYEQYV. CDR3 bases: TGTGCCAGCAGTGACTACGGGACAGGGGGCTACGAGCAGTACGTC.

This rearrangement joins TRBV6-5 to TRBJ1-1; D is uncertain. CDR1 and CDR2 (germline): MNHEY, SVGAGI. CDR3 length: 13 amino acids. Trimming cost V 5 bases and J 5 bases, with 12 bases left between them. The CDR3 DNA reads as TGTGCCAGCAGTCAAGGGCGGGCTACTGAAGCTTTCTTT. Amino acid sequence: CASSQGRATEAFF.

This clone was found once. CDR3 amino acids: CASSLGTDTQYF. The CDR3 DNA reads TGTGCCAGCAGTTTGGGTACAGATACGCAGTATTTT. The chain is built from TRBV28 and TRBJ2-3, with unresolved D. CDR3 length: 12 residues. Trimming pared 3 bases from V and 3 bases from J, leaving 4 bases between. The V gene's germline CDR1 is MDHEN and CDR2 SYDVKM.

This CDR3 is CASSLQGPANTGELFF. CDR3 sequence (DNA): TGTGCCAGCAGTTTACAGGGGCCTGCGAACACCGGGGAGCTGTTTTTT. The chain links TRBV27 to TRBJ2-2; perhaps TRBD1 as D (6 bases). Trimming cost V 2 bases and J 0 bases, with 10 bases left between them. This CDR3 has 16 amino acids. CDR1 MNHEY and CDR2 SMNVEV come from the germline V gene (reference sequence).

This chain links TRBV2 with TRBJ2-7, with 7 bases aligning to TRBD1. V lost 6 bases to trimming and J lost 2 bases; unmatched junction nucleotides: 7. The CDR3 runs to 14 residues. Germline V lookup: CDR1 SNHLY, CDR2 FYNNEI. In DNA, the CDR3 is TGTGCCAGCAGACCGGGACAGACCGCCTACGAGCAGTACTTC. The encoded protein is CASRPGQTAYEQYF.

The J gene is TRBJ2-3, the V gene TRBV30; 8 bases are a match to TRBD2. CDR3 size: 14 residues. The ends lost 3 bases at V and 4 bases at J; junction bases unmatched: 6. Germline values: CDR1 GTSNPN, CDR2 SVGIG (reference sequence). CDR3 coding DNA: TGTGCCTGGAGAGTCGGGGGGGGTGCAGATACGCAGTATTTT. Amino acids: CAWRVGGGADTQYF.

The rearrangement uses TRBV12-5 and TRBJ2-1; tentatively, D is TRBD2 (6 bases). The CDR3 is made up of 16 amino acids. V was pared by 1 base and J by 0 bases, with 10 bases between. CDR1 is LGHNT and CDR2 is FRNRAP in the germline V gene. The CDR3 sequence: CASGLGFGSSYNEQFF. Written as DNA, the CDR3 is TGTGCTAGTGGTTTGGGCTTCGGGAGCTCCTACAATGAGCAGTTCTTC. Full variable domain (remainder filled in from reference TRBV12-5 and TRBJ2-1): DARVTQTPRHKVTEMGQEVTMRCQPILGHNTVFWYRQTMMQGLELLAYFRNRAPLDDSGMPKDRFSAEMPDATLATLKIQPSEPRDSAVYFCASGLGFGSSYNEQFFGPGTRLTVL.

The V call is TRBV4-3, the J call TRBJ2-5; 7 bases line up with TRBD1. Per the germline V gene, CDR1 is LGHNA and CDR2 is YSLEER. The CDR3 consists of 15 residues. V gave up 1 base and J gave up 1 base; unmatched junction bases: 3. The CDR3 sequence: CASSQAWTGQETQYF. As DNA, the CDR3 is TGCGCCAGCAGCCAAGCCTGGACAGGCCAAGAGACCCAGTACTTC.

CDR3 nucleotide sequence: TGTGCTAGTGGCACCGGGACTAGCGGGTCTGAGACCCAGTACTTC. It codes for CASGTGTSGSETQYF. V and J are TRBV12-5 and TRBJ2-5, with TRBD2 matching 12 bases. Looked up from germline, CDR1 is LGHNT and CDR2 is FRNRAP. J was trimmed by 5 bases and V by 6 bases; bases with no gene match: 7. The CDR3 runs to 15 residues.